The subject of this entry is one TCR beta chain. What it binds is unknown. The data stem from a study of T cell responses to AZD1222 COVID-19 vaccine. V dropped 5 bases and J dropped 4 bases, with 9 bases sitting between them. Germline V gene data show CDR1 as MNHEY and CDR2 as SVGAGI. The CDR3 runs to 12 residues. Method: immunoSEQ multiplex PCR; TCRdb's copy keeps in-frame clones and lacks some. This table has some 160,000 clones, approximately 90% appearing once. Overall study findings and caveats: Every sample of the repertoires postdated the peak T cell response.

The chain recombines TRBV6-5 with TRBJ2-7; TRBD2 might be the D (6 bases). The sample here was peripheral blood, taken on day 0 of AZD1222 vaccination. The receptor comes from an adult in good health. For the CDR3, the DNA is TGTGCCAGCAGTACCGGGGGTTACGAGCAGTACTTC. Translated: CASSTGGYEQYF.